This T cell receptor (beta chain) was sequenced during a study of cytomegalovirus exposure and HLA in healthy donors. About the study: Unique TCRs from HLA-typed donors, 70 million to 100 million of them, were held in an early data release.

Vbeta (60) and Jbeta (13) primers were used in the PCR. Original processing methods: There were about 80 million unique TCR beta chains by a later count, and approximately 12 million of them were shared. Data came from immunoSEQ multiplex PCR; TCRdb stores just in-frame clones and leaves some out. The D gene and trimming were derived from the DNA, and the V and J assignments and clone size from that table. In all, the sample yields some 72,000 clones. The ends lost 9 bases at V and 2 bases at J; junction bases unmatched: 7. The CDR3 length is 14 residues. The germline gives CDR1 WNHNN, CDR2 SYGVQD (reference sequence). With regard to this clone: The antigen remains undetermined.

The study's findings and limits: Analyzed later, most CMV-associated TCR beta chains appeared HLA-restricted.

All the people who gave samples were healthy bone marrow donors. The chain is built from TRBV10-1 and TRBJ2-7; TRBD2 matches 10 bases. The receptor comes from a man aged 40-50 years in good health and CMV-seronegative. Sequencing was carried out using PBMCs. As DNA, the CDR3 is TGCGCCAGTCTGCCGGGACTAGCGACCTACGAGCAGTACTTC. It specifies CASLPGLATYEQYF.